This T cell receptor (beta chain) was retrieved from a study of spatial heterogeneity in lung cancer (dated by TCRdb to the late 2010s). For the wider study: Samples were obtained from approximately 70 patients with early-stage, untreated non-small cell lung cancer from the lung TRACERx cohort. The study linked features of the TCR repertoire to counts of nonsynonymous mutations, which were determined by whole-exome sequencing of tumor tissue. More beta-chain than alpha-chain transcripts were consistently detected, likely reflecting higher beta-chain transcript abundance. TCR alpha and beta repertoires were quantitatively compared across multiple tumor regions, matched nontumor lung and blood in non-small cell lung cancer. In the raw uncorrected reads, each unique combination of TCR and UMI appeared more than ten times on average. Follow-up PBMC samples were sequenced whenever available, and the median time to follow-up was roughly 2 years after resection. Both alpha and beta chains were TCR-sequenced in approximately 200 tumor regions, around 64 matched nontumor lung samples and more than 50 PBMC samples obtained at surgery.

The method was 5' RACE. Sequencer: NextSeq 500. The TCR library protocol attached a unique molecular identifier to each TCR cDNA molecule to allow correction of PCR and sequencing errors. Per the source publication's procedure: Decombinator tools were used for TCR identification, UMI-based error correction and CDR3 extraction. Expanded TCRs were defined as those above a frequency of 2 per 1,000, corresponding to the top 1% of the tumor frequency distribution. Rényi diversity was computed with the R vegan package after subsampling each repertoire 100 times to 5,000 TCRs. CDR3 similarity networks were built from amino acid triplet string-kernel similarity, connecting CDR3s with pairwise similarity above 0.82. TCRdb cleaned the public reads at Q25 with fastp, built clones with MiXCR and kept in-frame beta chains. Entries are consolidated by CDR3 protein sequence, retaining the most common genes and DNA. The V and J calls here are based on TCRdb, not the publication. The sample table records approximately 56,000 distinct CDR3 sequences; more than 6.5% of these occur just once. The ten largest make up about a third of the sample.

This clonotype has a count of ten or more. Its antigen remains undetermined. Base qualities are not recorded, but no much larger clone differs from it by a single base. Read against the paper, the sample's time point label means: blood at routine non-recurrence follow-up after resection. Whole RNA extracted from tumor and nontumor lung tissue, or from cryopreserved PBMC samples, was used for TCR sequencing without cell sorting. Patients were selected for TCR sequencing only if sufficient RNA was available from at least two tumor regions. Trimming at the junction amounts to 2 bases on V and 2 bases on J, and the germline ends lie 11 bases apart. From cysteine to phenylalanine, the CDR3 is 15 amino acids long. The entry retains the CDR3 DNA only, 45 bases that are in frame from base 1. The germline V gene sets CDR1 to SGHTA and CDR2 to FQGNSA. What the work shows at the level of the full study, not this receptor alone: Comparisons of baseline and follow-up blood repertoires included only about 15 patients. Confirming at a functional level the hypothesis that regional TCRs recognize regional mutations was considered to require additional single-cell paired TCR alpha and beta sequencing. Ubiquitous expanded tumor TCRs showed up in blood more often at tumor resection than at routine follow-up.

The TCR sequence derives from a female donor with early-stage non-small cell lung cancer. Sequenced material: PBMCs, taken at follow-up. The chain links TRBV7-2 with TRBJ2-3; perhaps TRBD1 is the D gene, with 5 bases matching. Here the CDR3 is given as CASSLQGYSTDTQYF. At the DNA level, the sequence is TGTGCCAGCAGCTTACAGGGCTACTCCACAGATACGCAGTATTTT.